This record covers a single T cell receptor beta chain. The antigen remains undetermined. These data are taken from a study of OX40 agonist ivuxolimab in advanced cancers. Study-wide findings and caveats: CD8+ T cells averaged more expanded clones than CD4+. The study did not work out the antigen specificity of the expanded peripheral T cells.

Germline CDR1 and CDR2: MRHNA and SNTAGT. Trimming pared 4 bases from V and 4 bases from J, leaving 8 bases between. CDR3 length: 13 amino acids. This table comes from immunoSEQ multiplex PCR, and its TCRdb copy is limited to in-frame clones, with some not included. The table shows about 84,000 clones, with 89% occurring only once. This TCR was sampled from an adult with an advanced solid tumor such as melanoma, head and neck, liver or kidney cancer. The sample was CD4+ or CD8+ T cells sorted from blood, taken in a trial of the OX40 agonist ivuxolimab. V is TRBV6-4 and J is TRBJ1-5, with no clear D. CDR3 sequence (DNA): TGTGCCAGCAGTGGACTGCTAAATCAGCCCCAGCATTTT. Residues: CASSGLLNQPQHF.